These T cell receptor beta chains were read from a single sample in a study of identical twins. Using its own MiXCR run on the 5' RACE reads, TCRdb lists one record per CDR3 protein. Of roughly 1,500,000 distinct CDR3 sequences in the sample, under 35% were seen once. The source material was cord blood. Receptor source: a newborn girl in good health. Each CDR3 is given with its conserved first and last residue. The D gene is left open where the match is weak. Where a row states a size, it is once, few, many or the class of an expanded clone; other rows omit it.

d_gene | abundance | j_gene | v_gene | CDR3aa | CDR3nt
TRBD2 | - | TRBJ2-1 | TRBV6-5 | CASSYMREPYNEQFF | TGTGCCAGCAGTTACATGCGGGAGCCCTACAATGAGCAGTTCTTC
TRBD1 | - | TRBJ1-4 | TRBV11-2 | CASSHRPGTEEKLFF | TGTGCCAGCAGCCACCGGCCCGGGACAGAGGAAAAACTGTTTTTT
TRBD2 | few | TRBJ2-4 | TRBV20-1 | CSATLAGGAKNIQYF | TGCAGTGCTACTTTAGCGGGAGGTGCCAAAAACATTCAGTACTTC
TRBD2 | few | TRBJ2-7 | TRBV4-1 | CASSQEVLATYEQYF | TGCGCCAGCAGCCAAGAAGTACTAGCGACCTACGAGCAGTACTTC
TRBD2 | few | TRBJ2-6 | TRBV5-1 | CASSLVAGVGANVLTF | TGCGCCAGCAGCTTGGTAGCGGGAGTTGGGGCCAACGTCCTGACTTTC
- | many | TRBJ2-6 | TRBV29-1 | CSVGVGANVLTF | TGCAGCGTTGGGGTCGGGGCCAACGTCCTGACTTTC
- | - | TRBJ1-1 | TRBV3-1 | CASSPLGPGARAFF | TGTGCCAGCAGCCCCCTCGGACCGGGGGCACGAGCTTTCTTT
- | few | TRBJ2-5 | TRBV6-2/TRBV6-3 | CASSYQQETQYF | TGTGCCAGCAGCTATCAACAAGAGACCCAGTACTTC
- | many | TRBJ2-7 | TRBV28 | CASSRSGGAYEQYF | TGTGCCAGCAGCCGTAGCGGAGGAGCCTACGAGCAGTACTTC
TRBD1 | - | TRBJ1-3 | TRBV29-1 | CSVEVRDREDTIYF | TGCAGCGTTGAAGTGAGGGACAGGGAGGACACCATATATTTT
- | few | TRBJ2-7 | TRBV5-1 | CASSARSTNYEQYF | TGCGCCAGCAGCGCCCGTTCGACAAACTACGAGCAGTACTTC
TRBD1 | - | TRBJ2-7 | TRBV12-3/TRBV12-4 | CASNFEGARYEQYF | TGTGCCAGCAATTTTGAGGGGGCGCGCTACGAGCAGTACTTC
TRBD2 | - | TRBJ2-3 | TRBV5-1 | CASSFRPAGDTDTQYF | TGCGCCAGCAGCTTTAGGCCAGCGGGAGACACAGATACGCAGTATTTT
- | - | TRBJ1-2 | TRBV20-1 | CSATSPRTAYGYTF | TGCAGTGCTACCTCCCCCAGGACAGCTTATGGCTACACCTTC
- | - | TRBJ1-1 | TRBV6-6 | CASSYLTSAEAFF | TGTGCCAGCAGTTACCTAACAAGCGCTGAAGCTTTCTTT
- | - | TRBJ1-6 | TRBV12-3/TRBV12-4 | CASCNFIGGSPLHF | TGTGCCAGCTGTAACTTCATTGGAGGGTCACCCCTCCACTTT
TRBD1 | - | TRBJ2-5 | TRBV7-9 | CASSWGQIQETQYF | TGTGCCAGCAGCTGGGGACAGATCCAAGAGACCCAGTACTTC
- | few | TRBJ2-1 | TRBV6-9 | CASIWPTHLNEQFF | TGTGCCAGCATCTGGCCGACGCACCTCAATGAGCAGTTCTTC
- | - | TRBJ1-3 | TRBV7-8 | CASSLLTRLEGSGNTIYF | TGTGCCAGCAGCTTGCTTACTCGATTGGAGGGTTCAGGAAACACCATATATTTT
- | - | TRBJ2-3 | TRBV25-1 | CASSESLERPSTDTQYF | TGTGCCAGCAGTGAATCCTTAGAACGTCCGAGCACAGATACGCAGTATTTT
- | few | TRBJ2-1 | TRBV5-1 | CASSRDAVAYNEQFF | TGCGCCAGCAGCCGGGACGCCGTGGCCTACAATGAGCAGTTCTTC
- | few | TRBJ2-7 | TRBV20-1 | CSAGRTTEQYF | TGCAGTGCTGGGAGGACTACCGAGCAGTACTTC
TRBD1 | - | TRBJ1-2 | TRBV20-1 | CSAGPGGANYGYTF | TGCAGTGCGGGTCCAGGGGGAGCTAACTATGGCTACACCTTC
- | - | TRBJ1-2 | TRBV5-8 | CASCTGFSNYGYTF | TGTGCCAGCTGTACGGGGTTTTCAAACTATGGCTACACCTTC
- | few | TRBJ1-2 | TRBV7-2 | CASSLDAGARANGYTF | TGTGCCAGCAGCTTAGATGCGGGGGCGAGGGCAAATGGCTACACCTTC
- | few | TRBJ1-2 | TRBV12-3/TRBV12-4 | CASSARRGANYGYTF | TGTGCCAGCAGTGCCCGTAGAGGGGCTAACTATGGCTACACCTTC
- | - | TRBJ2-1 | TRBV10-3 | CAIGGRESYNEQFF | TGTGCCATCGGGGGTAGGGAATCATACAATGAGCAGTTCTTC
TRBD1 | - | TRBJ2-4 | TRBV5-1 | CASSLEQGNKNIQYF | TGCGCCAGCAGCTTGGAACAGGGGAACAAAAACATTCAGTACTTC
TRBD2 | - | TRBJ2-1 | TRBV2 | CASGLAQEQFF | TGTGCCAGCGGACTAGCACAAGAGCAGTTCTTC
- | - | TRBJ2-3 | TRBV5-1 | CASIMGRWGADTQYF | TGCGCCAGCATCATGGGCAGGTGGGGCGCAGATACGCAGTATTTT
- | few | TRBJ1-4 | TRBV27 | CASSLGPHRANEKLFF | TGTGCCAGCAGTCTAGGTCCCCACAGGGCTAACGAAAAACTGTTTTTT
TRBD2 | - | TRBJ2-7 | TRBV6-6 | CASRRLAGGPHEQYF | TGTGCCAGCAGGAGGCTAGCGGGGGGGCCCCACGAGCAGTACTTC
- | - | TRBJ2-2 | TRBV5-7 | CASSLGGSPNTGELFF | TGTGCCAGCAGCTTGGGCGGGTCCCCGAACACCGGGGAGCTGTTTTTT
- | - | TRBJ1-2 | TRBV6-5 | CASSLGHLLIYGYTF | TGTGCCAGCAGTTTAGGGCACCTTCTGATCTATGGCTACACCTTC
- | few | TRBJ2-1 | TRBV12-3/TRBV12-4 | CASSTVWLPNEQFF | TGTGCCAGCAGTACCGTTTGGCTCCCCAATGAGCAGTTCTTC
TRBD2 | - | TRBJ2-5 | TRBV3-1 | CASRRSPAGGPGEQYF | TGTGCCAGCAGACGTTCCCCAGCGGGGGGGCCGGGTGAGCAGTACTTC
TRBD2 | - | TRBJ2-1 | TRBV3-1 | CASSQDSGHRFF | TGTGCCAGCAGCCAAGATAGCGGGCATAGGTTCTTC
TRBD1 | - | TRBJ2-5 | TRBV29-1 | CSVEERDRVPGEQYF | TGCAGCGTTGAAGAACGGGACAGGGTTCCGGGAGAGCAGTACTTC
- | many | TRBJ2-1 | TRBV7-8 | CASSRTAYNEQFF | TGTGCCAGCTCCCGGACCGCTTACAATGAGCAGTTCTTC
- | - | TRBJ1-4 | TRBV18 | CASSPDRSPYGEKLFF | TGTGCCAGCTCACCCGACAGGTCCCCGTACGGTGAAAAACTGTTTTTT
TRBD2 | - | TRBJ2-3 | TRBV12-3/TRBV12-4 | CASGSGGANTQYF | TGTGCCAGCGGCAGCGGGGGGGCAAATACGCAGTATTTT
- | once | TRBJ1-1 | TRBV24-1 | CATNREGTEAFF | TGTGCCACAAACAGGGAGGGGACTGAAGCTTTCTTT
TRBD1 | - | TRBJ1-4 | TRBV12-3/TRBV12-4 | CASTMTRDRGTNEKLFF | TGTGCCAGCACCATGACCCGGGACAGGGGAACTAATGAAAAACTGTTTTTT
TRBD1 | - | TRBJ1-4 | TRBV4-2 | CASSPNTGGVEKLFF | TGTGCCAGCAGCCCAAATACAGGGGGTGTTGAAAAACTGTTTTTT
- | few | TRBJ2-3 | TRBV12-5 | CASGLTGLDTQYF | TGTGCTAGTGGTCTAACAGGGCTAGATACGCAGTATTTT
- | - | TRBJ2-6 | TRBV25-1 | CASSEGLAGANVLTF | TGTGCCAGCAGTGAAGGGTTGGCTGGGGCCAACGTCCTGACTTTC
- | - | TRBJ2-1 | TRBV5-8 | CASSLFVGAGGHSYNEQFF | TGTGCCAGCAGCTTGTTTGTCGGTGCGGGCGGCCACTCCTACAATGAGCAGTTCTTC
- | few | TRBJ2-3 | TRBV21-1 | CASSNAPAGNTDTQYF | TGTGCCAGCAGCAACGCCCCGGCGGGGAACACAGATACGCAGTATTTT
- | few | TRBJ2-3 | TRBV3-1 | CASSQGDSTQYF | TGTGCCAGCAGCCAGGGGGACTCAACGCAGTATTTT
TRBD2 | - | TRBJ2-1 | TRBV20-1 | CSLGLAGGSSYNEQFF | TGCAGTTTGGGACTAGCGGGAGGGAGCTCCTACAATGAGCAGTTCTTC
TRBD1 | few | TRBJ1-2 | TRBV4-1 | CASSQEWDRGEYGYTF | TGCGCCAGCAGCCAAGAATGGGACAGGGGAGAGTATGGCTACACCTTC
- | few | TRBJ1-1 | TRBV29-1 | CSVSYGERTTEAFF | TGCAGCGTTTCGTATGGAGAGAGGACTACTGAAGCTTTCTTT
TRBD2 | few | TRBJ2-1 | TRBV12-3/TRBV12-4 | CASTGGRAYNEQFF | TGTGCCAGCACGGGCGGGAGGGCCTACAATGAGCAGTTCTTC
- | - | TRBJ1-1 | TRBV25-1 | CASSEQTENTEAFF | TGTGCCAGCAGTGAACAGACCGAAAACACTGAAGCTTTCTTT
- | - | TRBJ2-7 | TRBV12-3/TRBV12-4 | CASSLAYRGIHEQYF | TGTGCCAGCAGTTTAGCGTATAGGGGTATCCACGAGCAGTACTTC
- | - | TRBJ1-1 | TRBV12-3/TRBV12-4 | CASRRAGTMVTEAFF | TGTGCCAGCAGACGGGCGGGGACAATGGTGACTGAAGCTTTCTTT
TRBD2 | - | TRBJ2-4 | TRBV19 | CASSPTSTTKNIQYF | TGTGCCAGTAGCCCGACTAGCACGACCAAAAACATTCAGTACTTC
TRBD2 | few | TRBJ2-5 | TRBV5-1 | CASSLTSGRSYNEQYF | TGCGCCAGCAGCTTGACTAGCGGGAGGTCCTACAATGAGCAGTACTTC
- | - | TRBJ1-4 | TRBV4-1 | CASSREPGRLNEKLFF | TGCGCCAGCAGCCGTGAACCGGGACGGCTTAATGAAAAACTGTTTTTT
- | - | TRBJ2-3 | TRBV3-1 | CASSQGRITDTQYF | TGTGCCAGCAGCCAGGGACGGATCACAGATACGCAGTATTTT